This TCR beta chain was profiled in a study of blood T cell repertoires in COVID-19 (dated by TCRdb to the early 2020s). Some background on the complete study: Samples from collaborators originated in the United States, Italy and Spain and spanned both the acute and convalescent phases of COVID-19. The prospective study material was composed of cDNA or gDNA derived from T cells, B-cell-depleted T cells, or PBMCs. Deeply sampled blood TCRbeta repertoires from subjects exposed to, actively infected with, or recovered from COVID-19 were included in the dataset. The repertoires were made available in a free public database intended to serve as a resource for research on the immune response to SARS-CoV-2. Samples were obtained from the ongoing ImmuneRACE study (first 160 participants) and from over 1,000 subjects provided by 6 global collaborators. The sample metadata nearly always contained a de-identified subject ID, COVID-19 status, age in years and sex. Where HLA class I and class II types were available, the types were taken from metadata supplied by the sample provider, not from assay-based typing.

Study-wide findings and limitations: The quantity of clinical and demographic metadata differed by source and by participant and was supplied without curation.

The collaborating institutions used their own protocols to collect whole blood in K2EDTA tubes. For TCRbeta analysis, collaborators shipped samples as frozen whole blood, isolated PBMCs, or DNA extracted from either of those sample types. A distance of 9 bases separates the germline ends of V and J, which lose 2 bases and 2 bases respectively. CDR3 length: 14 amino acids, cysteine to phenylalanine. Solely the CDR3 DNA is kept, with 42 bases framed from the first base. CDR1 and CDR2, looked up from the germline V gene, are SNHLY and FYNNEI. Worth noting for this clone: Its target antigen remains unknown. Base qualities are not recorded, but no much larger clone differs from it by a single base.

The immunoSEQ Assay, a bias-controlled multiplex PCR, was used to amplify TCRbeta CDR3 regions from genomic DNA. The original methods were these. Within the assay, amplification of reference gene primers was used to estimate how many nucleated cells each sample contained. Sequence reads were collapsed and filtered to measure the absolute abundance of every unique TCRbeta CDR3 rearrangement. Productive Simpson clonality was computed per sample as the square root of Simpson's diversity index over productive rearrangements. In TCRdb, the immuneACCESS table is reduced to in-frame sequences with V and J assigned. These tables do not hold every clone; where another copy was compared, an unresolved V gene accounts for under half, and the others remain unexplained. The DNA gave D and trimming, while V, J and clone size come from that table. The sample table shows over 200,000 clones, and 88% are seen once. The ten largest clones represent roughly 2.6% of the sample.

The chain couples TRBV2 to TRBJ1-2, with no confident D gene call. The sequence was collected from a woman in her sixties with acute or convalescent COVID-19. Sequencing was performed on peripheral blood. The nucleotide sequence reads as follows: TGTGCCAGCAGTGAAACAGATCCCAACTATGGCTACACCTTC. Translated, this is CASSETDPNYGYTF. Beyond the CDR3, the reference TRBV2 and TRBJ1-2 genes provide the residues; the full variable domain reads: EPEVTQTPSHQVTQMGQEVILRCVPISNHLYFYWYRQILGQKVEFLVSFYNNEISEKSEIFDDQFSVERPDGSNFTLKIRSTKLEDSAMYFCASSETDPNYGYTFGSGTRLTVV.